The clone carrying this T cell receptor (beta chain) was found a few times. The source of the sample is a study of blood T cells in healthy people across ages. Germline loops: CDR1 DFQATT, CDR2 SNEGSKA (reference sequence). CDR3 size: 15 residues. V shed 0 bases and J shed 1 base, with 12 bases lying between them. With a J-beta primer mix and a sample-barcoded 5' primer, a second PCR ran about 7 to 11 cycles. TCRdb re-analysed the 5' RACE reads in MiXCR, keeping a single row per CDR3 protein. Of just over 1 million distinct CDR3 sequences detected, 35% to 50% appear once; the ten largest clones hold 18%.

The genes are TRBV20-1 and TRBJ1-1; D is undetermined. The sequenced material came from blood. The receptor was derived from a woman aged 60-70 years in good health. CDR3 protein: CSARDSGRPNTEAFF. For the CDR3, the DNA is TGCAGTGCTAGAGATTCGGGCAGGCCGAACACTGAAGCTTTCTTT.